This T cell receptor beta chain was profiled in a study of cytomegalovirus exposure and HLA in healthy donors. This PCR relied on a set of 60 Vbeta primers and 13 Jbeta primers. Clones were sequenced by immunoSEQ multiplex PCR, and TCRdb holds only the in-frame ones, with some missing. The sample yields about 98,000 clones, roughly two thirds seen once. Regarding this clone: Its antigen is currently unknown.

The donors (healthy individuals) were bone marrow donors. CDR1 MDHEN and CDR2 SYDVKM come from the germline V gene. Trimming took 10 bases from V and 4 from J, leaving 19 bases between them. The CDR3 length is 14 residues. Study-wide findings and caveats: The study labeled under 200 TCR beta chains cytomegalovirus-associated. A later analysis associated 15,000 to 20,000 TCR beta sequences with HLA alleles at a 0.05 false discovery rate.

Sequenced: PBMCs. J is TRBJ1-2 and V is TRBV28, with D unresolved. This TCR was recovered from a man aged 50 to 59 in good health and CMV-seronegative. This CDR3 reads CAIRARHPVYGYTF. CDR3 nucleotides: TGTGCCATCAGAGCAAGACACCCCGTCTATGGCTACACCTTC.